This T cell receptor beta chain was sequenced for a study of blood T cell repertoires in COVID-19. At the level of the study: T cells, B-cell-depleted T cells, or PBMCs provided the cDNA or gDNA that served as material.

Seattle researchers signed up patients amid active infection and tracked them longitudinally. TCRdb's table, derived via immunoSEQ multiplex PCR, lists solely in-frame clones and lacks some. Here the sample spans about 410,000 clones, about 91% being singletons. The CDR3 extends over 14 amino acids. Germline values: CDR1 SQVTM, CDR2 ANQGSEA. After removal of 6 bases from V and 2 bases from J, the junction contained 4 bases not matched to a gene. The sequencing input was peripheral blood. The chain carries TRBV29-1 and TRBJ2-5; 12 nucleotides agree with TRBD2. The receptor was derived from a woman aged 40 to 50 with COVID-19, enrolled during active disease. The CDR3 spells CSVALAGGQETQYF. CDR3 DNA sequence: TGCAGCGTCGCCCTAGCGGGGGGGCAAGAGACCCAGTACTTC.